Shown below are 25 T cell receptor beta chains from a single sample sequenced in a study of CD8 T cells in ankylosing spondylitis. MiXCR was run by TCRdb on the 5' RACE reads, yielding one entry per CDR3 protein. The sample includes around 150,000 distinct CDR3 sequences, roughly 10% seen only once; the top ten take 3.5% to 5%. The sequenced material came from blood, either unsorted or a sorted T cell fraction (not recorded which). The receptors stem from a female donor with ankylosing spondylitis or in good health (not recorded which).

V and J are TRBV12-3 or TRBV12-4 and TRBJ2-2; TRBD2 agrees at 8 bases. CDR3 length equals 16 residues. With 6 bases clipped from V and 4 bases from J, the junction kept 10 bases outside the gene matches. The CDR3 here is CASRPSRGGSTGELFF. The CDR3 region has the DNA TGTGCCAGCAGACCTTCCCGGGGGGGTAGCACCGGGGAGCTGTTTTTT.

This clonotype occurred many times. The chain links TRBV12-3 or TRBV12-4 to TRBJ1-2, with D tentatively TRBD1 (6 bases). V was trimmed by 1 base and J by 4 bases, leaving 10 bases between them. The CDR3 runs to 14 residues. The CDR3: CASSLGTGFYGYTF. The CDR3 nucleotides are TGTGCCAGCAGTTTAGGAACAGGGTTCTATGGCTACACCTTC.

CDR3 bases: TGTGCCAGCAGCCCGGCGACAGTGAACACTGAAGCTTTCTTT. As protein: CASSPATVNTEAFF. J is TRBJ1-1 and V is TRBV7-9; weak D call: TRBD1 (5 bases). Per germline, CDR1 SEHNR and CDR2 FQNEAQ (reference sequence). The V end lost 5 bases, the J end lost 0 bases, and 10 bases lay between the germline ends. The CDR3 loop spans 14 amino acids.

The table lists this clonotype with many counts. One junction end disagrees with the germline gene, perhaps due to a read error. The chain has TRBV5-1 and TRBJ1-1; no clear D gene. The CDR3 loop spans 14 amino acids. Germline V CDR1 and CDR2: SGHRS, YFSETQ. The CDR3 nucleotides read TGCGCCAGCCGCTTAGTTACGGGTAACACTGAAGCTTTCTTT. It yields the protein CASRLVTGNTEAFF.

This clonotype was recorded many times. The chain links TRBV7-8 to TRBJ1-6, with D perhaps TRBD1 (5 bases). The CDR3 extends over 16 amino acids. V dropped 1 base and J dropped 6 bases, with 13 bases sitting between them. From germline, CDR1 is SGHVS and CDR2 FQNEAQ. CDR3: CASSLERGYGNSPLHF. The DNA of the CDR3 is TGTGCCAGCAGCTTAGAGAGGGGCTACGGTAATTCACCCCTCCACTTT.

At least ten counts were recorded for this clonotype. Compared with germline, one end of the junction differs, possibly owing to a read error. This chain links TRBV10-3 with TRBJ2-5; no definite D call. Looked up from germline, CDR1 is ENHRY and CDR2 is SYGVKD. This CDR3 comprises 10 residues. The DNA for the CDR3 is TGTGCCATCGGTGAGGAGACCCAGTACTTC. Amino acids: CAIGEETQYF.

This clonotype was recorded at least ten times. The rearrangement joins TRBV4-2 to TRBJ2-3, with no clear D. The V end lost 0 bases, the J end lost 0 bases, and 10 bases lay between the germline ends. Germline loops: CDR1 LGHNA, CDR2 YNFKEQ. This CDR3 comprises 16 residues. CDR3 nucleotide sequence: TGTGCCAGCAGCCAAGAAGCGTCCGGTAGCACAGATACGCAGTATTTT. It specifies CASSQEASGSTDTQYF.

The chain links TRBV6-6 to TRBJ2-5; D is possibly TRBD1 or TRBD2 (5 bases each). With 6 bases removed from V and 3 bases from J, the gap between germline ends came to 29 bases. This CDR3 has 19 residues. In germline, CDR1 is MNHNY, CDR2 SVGAGI (reference sequence). This CDR3 reads CASRYPPGPGVGKEETQYF. Here the CDR3 DNA reads TGTGCCAGCAGGTACCCCCCGGGACCCGGCGTCGGTAAAGAAGAGACCCAGTACTTC.

In the case of this clonotype: A much larger clonotype is one base distant, so this may be a read error. This chain links TRBV20-1 with TRBJ2-7, with D maybe TRBD2 (6 bases). Per germline, CDR1 DFQATT and CDR2 SNEGSKA (reference sequence). The CDR3 is 16 residues long. DNA of the CDR3: TGCAGTGCTAGACCCCGGGTTGGCGGGGCTACCTACGAGCAGTGCTTC. Translating gives CSARPRVGGATYEQCF.

There are many counts of this clonotype. The V and J genes are TRBV3-1 and TRBJ1-5; tentative D call: TRBD1 (5 bases). Germline V gives CDR1 LGHDT, CDR2 YNNKEL (reference sequence). V was pared by 0 bases and J by 11 bases, with 11 bases between. This CDR3 is built from 13 residues. CDR3 coding DNA: TGTGCCAGCAGCCAAGAAGGGGCGATGGCCCAGCATTTT. Protein sequence: CASSQEGAMAQHF.

This clonotype appeared a few times. The V call is TRBV20-1, the J call TRBJ1-5, with TRBD1 as a possible D gene (5 bases). Between the trimmed V and J ends, which lost 2 bases and 5 bases, there was a span of 7 bases. The CDR3 has 12 residues. Looked up from germline, CDR1 is DFQATT and CDR2 is SNEGSKA (reference sequence). CDR3: CSARRGDQPQHF. CDR3 nucleotides: TGCAGTGCTAGACGAGGGGATCAGCCCCAGCATTTT.

This clonotype was recorded a few times. The gene calls are TRBV6-4 and TRBJ1-2, with D possibly matching TRBD1 (5 bases). V was trimmed by 3 bases and J by 0 bases, leaving 23 bases between them. This CDR3 comprises 19 residues. Germline loops: CDR1 MRHNA, CDR2 SNTAGT. The CDR3 spells CASSDCGTLRNLANYGYTF. In DNA, the CDR3 is TGTGCCAGCAGTGATTGTGGGACCCTGAGGAACCTAGCTAACTATGGCTACACCTTC.

This clonotype was detected ten times or more. The chain is built from TRBV24-1 and TRBJ2-5; D is perhaps TRBD1 (6 bases). V gave up 7 bases and J gave up 4 bases, with 15 bases separating them. Looked up from germline, CDR1 is KGHDR and CDR2 is SFDVKD. This CDR3 has 14 amino acids. The CDR3 sequence is CATSDVQGIETQYF. As DNA, the CDR3 is TGTGCCACCAGCGATGTCCAGGGGATAGAGACCCAGTACTTC.

The table lists this clonotype with many counts. The chain links TRBV20-1 to TRBJ2-4; 8 nucleotides agree with TRBD1. J was trimmed by 5 bases and V by 3 bases; bases with no gene match: 9. The CDR3 consists of 15 residues. Germline CDR1 is DFQATT and CDR2 is SNEGSKA (reference sequence). The CDR3 DNA follows: TGCAGTGCTAGTTTGGGCAGGGGGCTAGAAAACATTCAGTACTTC. Residues: CSASLGRGLENIQYF.

There are many counts of this clonotype. V and J are TRBV14 and TRBJ1-1; D call uncertain. The CDR3 is 14 residues long. Deletions cut 1 base from V and 5 bases from J, with 11 bases between. Germline V gene sequence: CDR1 SGHDN, CDR2 FVKESK. The CDR3 here is CASSQGTMRTEAFF. In DNA form, the CDR3 reads TGTGCCAGCAGCCAAGGGACGATGAGGACTGAAGCTTTCTTT.

This clonotype showed up many times. This sequence joins TRBV11-3 and TRBJ2-1; D gene ambiguous. The CDR3 extends over 12 amino acids. V was clipped by 4 bases and J by 9 bases, with 10 bases between them. Germline CDR1 SGHNT, CDR2 YENEEA. The CDR3 here is CASSWKRSEQFF. In DNA form, the CDR3 reads TGTGCCAGCAGCTGGAAAAGAAGTGAGCAGTTCTTC. The full variable domain, its missing parts supplied by reference TRBV11-3 and TRBJ2-1, is EAGVVQSPRYKIIEKKQPVAFWCNPISGHNTLYWYLQNLGQGPELLIRYENEEAVDDSQLPKDRFSAERLKGVDSTLKIQPAELGDSAVYLCASSWKRSEQFFGPGTRLTVL.

The CDR3 nucleotides read TGTGCCAGCGGGCAGGGCGACGGGTACTATGGCTACACCTTC. It is translated as CASGQGDGYYGYTF. The V and J genes are TRBV12-3 or TRBV12-4 and TRBJ1-2; D perhaps matches TRBD1 (5 bases). V lost 8 bases and J 3 bases, leaving 16 bases between the germline ends. The CDR3 loop spans 14 amino acids.

Many counts were recorded for this clonotype. This chain links TRBV20-1 with TRBJ2-3; tentative D call: TRBD2 (5 bases). Trimming took off 3 bases at V and 4 bases at J, with 8 bases between the two ends. The CDR3 is 12 amino acids. Germline CDR1 DFQATT, CDR2 SNEGSKA (reference sequence). CDR3 coding DNA: TGCAGTGCTAGGCGGGTCTCAGATACGCAGTATTTT. Translation gives CSARRVSDTQYF.

This clonotype was seen many times. The gene calls are TRBV29-1 and TRBJ2-3; D is perhaps TRBD1 (7 bases). Trimming shortened V by 4 bases and J by 4 bases, and 15 bases separated the two germline ends. Germline V CDR1 and CDR2: SQVTM, ANQGSEA. The CDR3 extends over 14 amino acids. The chain's CDR3 is CSVGNAGQSDTQYF. The CDR3 DNA sequence: TGCAGCGTTGGTAACGCGGGACAGTCAGATACGCAGTATTTT.

In its sample, this clonotype was seen many times. The gene calls are TRBV24-1 and TRBJ2-2, with 7 nucleotides matching TRBD2. Germline CDR1 reads KGHDR; CDR2 reads SFDVKD. After removal of 6 bases from V and 3 bases from J, the junction contained 12 bases not matched to a gene. The CDR3 runs to 17 residues. This CDR3 reads CATSQIGSGEYTGELFF. In DNA form, the CDR3 reads TGTGCCACCAGTCAGATCGGGAGCGGGGAGTACACCGGGGAGCTGTTTTTT.

This clonotype was counted many times. The rearrangement joins TRBV5-1 to TRBJ1-5; D unclear. V lost 0 bases and J lost 2, with 12 bases in between. The CDR3 covers 16 residues. Germline-derived CDR1 and CDR2 are SGHRS and YFSETQ. CDR3 bases: TGCGCCAGCAGCTTGGAATCCCTGGGTGGCAATCAGCCCCAGCATTTT. Translating gives CASSLESLGGNQPQHF. Complete variable domain (other parts from reference TRBV5-1 and TRBJ1-5): KAGVTQTPRYLIKTRGQQVTLSCSPISGHRSVSWYQQTPGQGLQFLFEYFSETQRNKGNFPGRFSGRQFSNSRSEMNVSTLELGDSALYLCASSLESLGGNQPQHFGDGTRLSIL.

This sequence joins TRBV5-1 and TRBJ2-6, with D possibly being TRBD1 (5 bases). The germline V gene encodes CDR1 SGHRS and CDR2 YFSETQ. Between the trimmed V and J ends, which lost 3 bases and 2 bases, there was a span of 9 bases. This CDR3 has 15 residues. Here the CDR3 reads CASSSTGTGANVLTF. In nucleotides, the CDR3 is TGCGCCAGCAGCTCAACAGGCACTGGGGCCAACGTCCTGACTTTC.

This clonotype was seen repeatedly, ten times or more. The gene calls are TRBV12-3 or TRBV12-4 and TRBJ2-3; 9 nucleotides agree with TRBD2. With V trimmed by 1 base and J by 5 bases, 13 bases remained unmatched. The CDR3 runs 18 residues. This chain's CDR3 is CASSLEAGSGGQGDTQYF. In DNA form, the CDR3 reads TGTGCCAGCAGTTTAGAGGCGGGTAGCGGGGGTCAAGGAGATACGCAGTATTTT.

This clonotype was counted once. The chain couples TRBV18 to TRBJ1-1; D unclear. The CDR3 totals 13 residues. Germline lookup yields CDR1 KGHSH and CDR2 LQKENI. The V and J ends lost 2 bases and 5 bases respectively, with 9 bases between them. For the CDR3, the DNA is TGTGCCAGCTCACCAGTGTCCAGAACTGAAGCTTTCTTT. As protein: CASSPVSRTEAFF.

The chain employs TRBV2 and TRBJ1-1; possibly TRBD1 for D (5 bases). V was trimmed by 7 bases and J by 0 bases, leaving 9 bases between them. This CDR3 region has 13 residues. Germline CDR1 SNHLY, CDR2 FYNNEI. As DNA, the CDR3 is TGTGCCAGCACGGGGGGGATGAACACTGAAGCTTTCTTT. It codes for CASTGGMNTEAFF.